This T cell receptor beta chain was captured in a study of cytomegalovirus exposure and HLA in healthy donors (dated by TCRdb to the late 2010s). Concerning the study at large: An earlier analysis of 587 of the donors reported 250 to 350 Gb of sequence data and around 110 million unique TCR beta sequences from 150 million to 200 million T cells. About 330 gigabases of sequencing data and tens of millions of unique TCR sequences made up an early release that covered around 640 HLA-typed donors. Among the roughly 410 genotyped donors, under 90% belonged to the genetic ancestry cluster associated with self-reported Caucasian donors. The study aimed to test whether cataloging public T cell receptors could reveal signatures of past pathogen exposure. The study profiled the T cell repertoires of hundreds of subjects by immunosequencing and related them to cytomegalovirus serostatus. Besides the first cohort of roughly 660 subjects, a separate validation cohort made up of 120 different subjects was used. High-throughput TCR immunosequencing, statistical association of individual TCRs with disease status, and machine learning were combined to predict cytomegalovirus infection status. A later analysis re-examined previously published TCR beta repertoires from more than 600 donors and added high-resolution HLA genotyping to investigate patterns of TCR occurrence. Rather than drawing on any new phenotypic data, the later analysis identified candidate immune exposures from TCR beta sequences and the way those sequences occurred across donors. An earlier analysis of 500 to 750 of the donors applied high-throughput TCR beta sequencing to assess whether each TCR beta V gene segment acted as functional or pseudogenic. Donor age, sex, ethnicity and CMV serostatus were compiled alongside the repertoire data. In a later genetic analysis, genome-wide SNP genotypes for about 60% of the 666 donors were used, and that subset was treated as a discovery cohort. Every repertoire in the discovery cohort had been generated on one and the same sequencing platform. Class I and class II HLA loci were covered by the typing at four-digit resolution. The number of typed donors differed by locus: 629-630 for A, B, C, DRB1 and DQB1; some 540 for DQA1; roughly 600 for DPA1; and some 430 for DPB1. Because of strong linkage in the cohort, roughly 5 DR-DQ haplotypes were treated as single units for association and clustering. Across around 400 genotyped donors of the cohort, an average of about 240,000 unique TCR beta nucleotide sequences per donor were sequenced, and roughly a sixth of those sequences were non-productive. Summary of the overall study and its limitations: A few of the identified cytomegalovirus-associated TCR beta chains were confirmed in vitro to be specific for cytomegalovirus antigens. A later genetic analysis associated a missense DCLRE1C variant with V-gene and J-gene trimming of TCR beta chains, and an independent cohort replicated the association. According to a later genetic analysis, donors in an Asian-associated ancestry cluster had fewer N-insertions in productive TCRs than the roughly 660-donor mean. Most CMV-associated TCR beta chains appeared to be HLA-restricted in a later analysis, and the HLA associations seemed to be driven largely by CMV exposure. When HLA alleles, especially DR and DQ, strongly co-occurred, TCR associations were difficult to assign to individual alleles. HLA typing was unavailable for some donors at each locus, so association tests used only the typed subset. A group of highly shared sequence variants was considered likely to be a technical artifact of the sequencing pipeline. A later analysis associated about 17,000 TCR beta sequences with specific HLA alleles at a false discovery rate of 0.05. A further reported finding was that TCR beta sequences accurately predicted the HLA-A and HLA-B alleles for most subjects in the first cohort. The authors suggested that the approach could potentially be extended to other disease states and immunological phenotypes. A later analysis found that TCR association rates varied across HLA loci, with DRB1 alleles showing the most associated TCRs and HLA-C alleles the fewest. Linkage disequilibrium might explain the correlated functional status among segregating V segments, but an unknown experimental factor could not be excluded. The only immune exposure information available for the cohort was CMV serostatus. The presence/absence analyses assumed that sequencing depth was roughly uniform across donors, and that assumption may not be true. The study listed approximately 160 TCR beta chains as associated with cytomegalovirus. In an earlier analysis of around 600 of the donors, most TCR beta V segments were observed in productive rearrangements about 87% or about 30% of the time, broadly matching IMGT annotations. Most TCR sequences were seen in very few donors, while some public TCRs were found in many individuals. The classifier was reported to diagnose cytomegalovirus status with high specificity and sensitivity in both the original cohort and the validation cohort. A later analysis found that HLA-associated TCR beta chains were more clonally expanded and had lower generation probabilities than equally common non-associated chains. Because counts were too low, about 15 rarely observed V segments, including chromosome 9 orphons, were left out of the earlier analysis of about 500 of the donors. A later analysis reported that several top co-occurrence clusters appeared linked to parvovirus B19, influenza, CMV and Epstein-Barr virus. Only TCR beta chains were sequenced in this cohort, and the absence of alpha or paired-chain data limited detectable features.

The cohort comprised 710 or so healthy bone marrow donors. At the time of sampling, all cohort members were nominally healthy, though unrecorded immune exposures were likely present. The donor tested CMV seronegative and was one of the 352 seronegative cohort members. Every donor gave a peripheral blood sample, and the peripheral blood mononuclear cells from that sample were used for TCR beta sequencing. The Qiagen DNeasy Blood Extraction Kit was used to extract genomic DNA from the blood cell samples. Libraries came from the immunoSEQ multiplex PCR assay. A mixture of 60 forward primers for TCR Vbeta segments and 13 reverse primers for TCR Jbeta segments was used in the multiplex PCR. A multiplex PCR assay on genomic DNA amplified the CDR3 region of rearranged TCR beta genes. The amplified TCR beta libraries were sequenced on the Illumina HiSeq System as 87-base-pair reads. Processing in the source paper ran as follows. A later analysis tallied around 87 million unique TCR beta chains across the 666 repertoires, and approximately 11 million of those chains were shared by two or more donors. A nearest-neighbor algorithm error-corrected the raw reads and collapsed the reads into unique sequences, merging closely related sequences to remove PCR and sequencing errors. V, D and J gene segments were assigned by aligning CDR3 sequences to IMGT reference sequences. For a sequence to be retained, a match of at least six nucleotides was required to both a V gene segment and a J gene segment. A rearrangement was called productive if the CDR3 had no stop codons and remained in frame with V and J, and every other rearrangement was called non-productive. CDR3 was defined by IMGT convention, running from the second conserved V-encoded cysteine to the conserved J-encoded phenylalanine. The earlier analysis of about 530 of the donors excluded any sequence lacking an unambiguous match to a single V gene segment. In an earlier analysis of 450 to 750 of the donors, a V segment was called functional when productive rearrangements were above 56.7%, and segregating when the standard deviation between donors exceeded 5%. To diagnose cytomegalovirus status from the catalog of TCR beta chain sequences, a statistical classification framework was built. V and J gene assignment, in a later analysis, came from comparing TCR nucleotide sequences with IMGT/GENE-DB human TR gene sequences. Using the TCRdist pipeline, a later analysis assigned CDR3 sequences along with most-parsimonious VDJ recombination scenarios. A later analysis defined each TCR beta chain by its CDR3 amino acid sequence plus V-gene family, and excluded reads lacking a unique V-gene family. A later analysis removed 592 highly shared, low-generation-probability nucleotide sequences to deal with suspected cross-contamination and a sequencing artifact. In a later analysis, a clonal expansion index for each public chain was calculated from normalized within-repertoire ranks of inferred template counts. Generation probabilities in a later analysis came from a VDJ recombination model fitted to out-of-frame rearrangements, and those results were checked against IGoR. A later analysis scored TCR-TCR, TCR-HLA and TCR-CMV co-occurrence with hypergeometric tests, applying a repertoire-size bias correction to TCR pairs. A later analysis estimated false discovery rates by permuting HLA or CMV assignments 20 times. In a later analysis, co-occurring TCRs were grouped using DBSCAN, and TCRdist sequence similarity was added for clustering within HLA-allele-positive subsets. Co-occurrence clustering excluded repertoires with fewer than 30,000 or more than 120,000 public chains, plus five with anomalous nucleotide sharing. This is the immuneACCESS table as TCRdb keeps it, with only in-frame sequences that have V and J called. A part of the clones is gone; compared with another copy, unresolved V genes explain less than half, and the rest is unexplained. That table is the source of V, J and clone size, and D and trimming were worked out from the DNA. The table for this sample lists approximately 150,000 clones; roughly 81% of them were counted only once. About 1.6% of the sample goes to the ten largest clones.

About this clone: Its antigen target is currently unknown. Nothing much larger sits one base from this clone, and base qualities are not available.

Input material: PBMCs. The receptor comes from a female donor in good health and CMV-seronegative.

The CDR3 protein sequence reads: CASRRVGGEKLFF. The DNA sequence is given as TGTGCCAGCAGGAGGGTGGGGGGTGAAAAACTGTTTTTT. The V and J segments used are TRBV27 and TRBJ1-4; TRBD1 is possibly the D segment (5 matching bases). Per the germline V gene (reference sequence), MNHEY is the CDR1 and SMNVEV is the CDR2. The CDR3 runs 13 residues from the cysteine to the phenylalanine. Only the CDR3 region is kept as DNA, spanning 39 bases read in frame from base 1. The trim is 6 bases for V and 7 bases for J, with a gap of 12 bases between the germline ends.